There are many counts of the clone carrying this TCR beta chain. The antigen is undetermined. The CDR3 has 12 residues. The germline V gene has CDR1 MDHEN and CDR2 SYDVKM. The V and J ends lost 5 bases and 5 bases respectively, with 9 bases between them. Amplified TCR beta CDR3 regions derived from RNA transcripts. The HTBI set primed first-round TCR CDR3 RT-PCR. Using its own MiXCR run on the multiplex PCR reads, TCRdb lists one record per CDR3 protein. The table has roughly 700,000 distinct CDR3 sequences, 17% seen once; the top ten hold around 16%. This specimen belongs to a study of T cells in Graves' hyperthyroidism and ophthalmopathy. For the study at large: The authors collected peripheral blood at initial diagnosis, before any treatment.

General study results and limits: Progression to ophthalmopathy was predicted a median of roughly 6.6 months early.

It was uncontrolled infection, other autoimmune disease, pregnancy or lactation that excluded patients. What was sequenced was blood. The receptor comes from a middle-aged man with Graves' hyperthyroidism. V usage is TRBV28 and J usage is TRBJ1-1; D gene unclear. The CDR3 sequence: CASSQLRTEAFF. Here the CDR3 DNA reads TGTGCCAGCAGTCAGCTTAGAACTGAAGCTTTCTTT.